This TCR beta chain was identified during a study of CD8 T cells in Susac syndrome. Study-wide context: When blood was drawn, patients with Susac syndrome were on intravenous immunoglobulin alone, on corticosteroids, or therapy-naive.

It was with random hexamers that 0.5 to 1 ug RNA was reverse transcribed. A multiplex approach, immunoSEQ multiplex PCR, amplified TCR beta CDR3 across 54 Vbeta and 13 Jbeta. MiXCR was run by TCRdb on the immunoSEQ multiplex PCR reads, yielding one entry per CDR3 protein. The sample lists around 230,000 distinct CDR3 sequences, 90% to 96% occurring once. Per the germline V gene, CDR1 is MDHEN and CDR2 is SYDVKM. V lost 4 bases and J lost 4, with 14 bases in between. This CDR3 is 15 amino acids long. Negative isolation was applied to CD8+ and CD4+ T cells, and FACS enrichment was applied to TEMRA cells.

The chain joins TRBV28 to TRBJ2-1, with D possibly matching TRBD2 (7 bases). The sequenced sample consisted of CD4+ T cells from PBMCs. The clonotype was recovered from a human donor with Susac syndrome. CDR3 sequence reads: CASSSLGGVYNEQFF. CDR3 nucleotide sequence: TGTGCCAGCAGTTCATTAGGGGGGGTGTACAATGAGCAGTTCTTC.